The 27 T cell receptor beta chains reported below all come from one sample, sequenced in a study of neurological immune-mediated disorders. TCRdb re-derived calls from the 5' RACE reads in MiXCR, one entry per CDR3 protein. This sample has 45,000 to 50,000 distinct CDR3 sequences, with around 4.5% found just once. Sequencing was performed on PBMCs. These receptors all stem from a woman aged 55-69 years with multiple sclerosis.

This clonotype came up many times. This chain joins TRBV20-1 and TRBJ1-1; TRBD1 might be the D (6 bases). CDR3 length: 13 amino acids. The germline CDR1 and CDR2 sequences are DFQATT and SNEGSKA (reference sequence). The V gene lost 0 bases and the J gene lost 5 bases, with 10 bases spanning the gap. The CDR3 DNA follows: TGCAGTGCTAGAGAGGAAAGGGGGACTGAAGCTTTCTTT. This codes for CSAREERGTEAFF.

This clonotype was detected ten times or more. This chain connects TRBV9 to TRBJ2-3; D gene unclear. Trimming shortened V by 0 bases and J by 10 bases, and 15 bases separated the two germline ends. This CDR3 spans 14 amino acids. Germline V lookup: CDR1 SGDLS, CDR2 YYNGEE. The CDR3: CASSVDGTSPPQYF. The DNA of the CDR3 is TGTGCCAGCAGCGTAGATGGCACCTCTCCCCCGCAGTATTTT.

Many counts were recorded for this clonotype. The CDR3 loop is CASSKSSSRTLTYEQYV. In nucleotides, the CDR3 is TGTGCCAGCAGCAAAAGTAGCTCTAGGACGTTGACCTACGAGCAGTACGTC. This chain joins TRBV21-1 and TRBJ2-7. TRBV21-1 is given as a pseudogene. The CDR3 is made up of 17 amino acids.

This clonotype was counted once. CDR3 in amino acids: CASRLGASYEQYF. In DNA, the CDR3 is TGTGCCAGCAGGTTAGGGGCCTCCTACGAGCAGTACTTC. This chain connects TRBV2 to TRBJ2-7; tentatively, D is TRBD1 (5 bases). V dropped 6 bases and J dropped 0 bases, with 9 bases sitting between them. The germline gives CDR1 SNHLY, CDR2 FYNNEI. This CDR3 contains 13 residues.

This clonotype was seen ten or more times. The V and J genes are TRBV5-4 and TRBJ1-1; TRBD1 might be the D (5 bases). CDR1 is SGHNT, CDR2 YYREEE, per germline (reference sequence). The CDR3 extends over 15 amino acids. Trimming shortened V by 4 bases and J by 3 bases, and 16 bases separated the two germline ends. This chain's CDR3 is CASSRGGPGDTEAFF. In nucleotides, the CDR3 is TGTGCCAGCAGCCGGGGCGGTCCGGGCGACACTGAAGCTTTCTTT.

This clonotype was counted between two and nine times. This chain uses TRBV20-1 with TRBJ1-5; perhaps TRBD1 as D (5 bases). Germline CDR1 DFQATT, CDR2 SNEGSKA (reference sequence). The CDR3 sequence is 13 residues long. V was clipped by 3 bases and J by 5 bases, with 11 bases between them. CDR3 amino acids: CSASGREDQPQHF. CDR3 DNA sequence: TGCAGTGCTAGCGGCAGGGAAGATCAGCCCCAGCATTTT.

The chain couples TRBV20-1 to TRBJ2-1, with 7 bases aligning to TRBD1. The germline gives CDR1 DFQATT, CDR2 SNEGSKA (reference sequence). Germline trimming cut 5 bases from V and 15 bases from J; bases unmatched to any gene: 10. The CDR3 has 11 residues. The CDR3 is CSAPKGASPFF. CDR3 coding DNA: TGCAGTGCTCCGAAGGGGGCTAGCCCGTTCTTC.

This clonotype was seen more than once but under ten times. This chain uses TRBV29-1 with TRBJ2-5; either TRBD1 or TRBD2 may supply D (6 bases each). The V end lost 6 bases, the J end lost 4 bases, and 12 bases lay between the germline ends. Per germline, CDR1 SQVTM and CDR2 ANQGSEA. The CDR3 has 12 residues. CDR3 in amino acids: CSVKEGGETQYF. CDR3 coding DNA: TGCAGCGTCAAGGAGGGGGGAGAGACCCAGTACTTC. Complete variable domain (other parts from reference TRBV29-1 and TRBJ2-5): SAVISQKPSRDICQRGTSLTIQCQVDSQVTMMFWYRQQPGQSLTLIATANQGSEATYESGFVIDKFPISRPNLTFSTLTVSNMSPEDSSIYLCSVKEGGETQYFGPGTRLLVL.

This clonotype has at least ten counts. The CDR3: CSAGTSGEEQYV. The CDR3 DNA reads as TGCAGTGCCGGGACTAGCGGAGAAGAGCAGTACGTC. The rearrangement uses TRBV20-1 and TRBJ2-7, with 11 bases lining up with TRBD2. The J segment lost 7 bases and the V segment lost 6 bases, leaving 5 bases of the junction unmatched. Germline V CDR1 and CDR2: DFQATT, SNEGSKA (reference sequence). The length of the CDR3 is 12 residues.

This clonotype appeared many times. The V gene is TRBV7-2, the J gene TRBJ1-2; tentatively, D is TRBD1 (6 bases). Germline loops: CDR1 SGHTA, CDR2 FQGNSA. The length of the CDR3 is 16 residues. Trimming removed 5 bases at V and 5 bases at J, with 21 bases between. The CDR3 bases are TGTGCCAGCAGCCCACAGGGTTCCAATTTCCGATATGGCTACACCTTC. It yields the protein CASSPQGSNFRYGYTF.

This clonotype was seen a handful of times. This chain joins TRBV20-1 and TRBJ1-5, with TRBD1 matching over 7 bases. This CDR3 is 16 amino acids long. The ends lost 3 bases at V and 2 bases at J; junction bases unmatched: 10. CDR1 and CDR2 from the germline V gene are DFQATT and SNEGSKA (reference sequence). The CDR3 nucleotides read TGCAGTGCTAGGGTTGGAGCCGGACAGGGCAATCAGCCCCAGCATTTT. This translates into CSARVGAGQGNQPQHF.

This clonotype was observed a few times. In DNA, the CDR3 is TGTGCCAGCAGCGCTAGGAGGGGACAGGGGGAAGCACCAAATGAAAAACTGTTTTTT. It translates to CASSARRGQGEAPNEKLFF. The rearrangement uses TRBV7-9 and TRBJ1-4; 11 nucleotides match TRBD1. V was pared by 5 bases and J by 5 bases, with 16 bases of the junction left unmatched. The V gene's germline CDR1 is SEHNR and CDR2 FQNEAQ (reference sequence). The CDR3 is made up of 19 amino acids.

This clonotype has ten or more counts. J is TRBJ2-1 and V is TRBV20-1, with TRBD2 identical over 10 bases. CDR1 is DFQATT and CDR2 is SNEGSKA in the germline V gene (reference sequence). This CDR3 spans 17 amino acids. Germline trimming cut 0 bases from V and 7 bases from J; bases unmatched to any gene: 12. The DNA for the CDR3 is TGCAGTGCTAGAGATTCGCGATCTAGCGGGAGAGGAAATGAGCAGTTCTTC. As protein: CSARDSRSSGRGNEQFF.

This clonotype was observed many times. The rearrangement joins TRBV4-2 to TRBJ2-7; 12 nucleotides align to TRBD1. CDR3 size: 14 residues. Germline lookup yields CDR1 LGHNA and CDR2 YNFKEQ. J gave up 6 bases and V 4 bases, and 4 bases lay outside the gene matches. The CDR3 spells CASSPGTGGPEQYF. The CDR3 DNA follows: TGTGCCAGCAGCCCCGGGACAGGGGGCCCCGAGCAGTACTTC.

This clonotype was counted ten times or more. J is TRBJ2-2 and V is TRBV5-1; D not certain. There are 15 residues in the CDR3. Trimming removed 2 bases from V and 7 bases from J, with 15 bases in between. Looked up from germline, CDR1 is SGHRS and CDR2 is YFSETQ. The CDR3 nucleotides read TGCGCCAGCAGCTTCCCAGAAGACGAGATCGGGGAGCTGTTTTTT. Protein: CASSFPEDEIGELFF. Full variable domain (outside the CDR3, taken from reference TRBV5-1 and TRBJ2-2): KAGVTQTPRYLIKTRGQQVTLSCSPISGHRSVSWYQQTPGQGLQFLFEYFSETQRNKGNFPGRFSGRQFSNSRSEMNVSTLELGDSALYLCASSFPEDEIGELFFGEGSRLTVL.

This clonotype has ten or more counts. The chain joins TRBV5-1 to TRBJ2-7, with D tentatively TRBD1 (6 bases). Germline loops: CDR1 SGHRS, CDR2 YFSETQ. The length of the CDR3 is 13 residues. Trimming removed 3 bases at V and 2 bases at J, with 9 bases between. The DNA of the CDR3 is TGCGCCAGCAGCTATGGACAGACCTACGAGCAGTACTTC. Encoded protein: CASSYGQTYEQYF.

This clonotype was seen a few times. The chain recombines TRBV20-1 with TRBJ2-1; 11 nucleotides agree with TRBD2. CDR3 length: 15 residues. The germline CDR1 and CDR2 sequences are DFQATT and SNEGSKA (reference sequence). Unmatched junction bases numbered 12, after V lost 4 bases and J lost 10 bases. For the CDR3, the DNA is TGCAGTGCTAAAAAGGTTCCACTAGCGGGGGCCGAGCAGTTCTTC. It encodes CSAKKVPLAGAEQFF.

This clonotype was detected ten times or more. This chain uses TRBV20-1 with TRBJ2-7; D might be TRBD2 (6 bases). The V end was cut by 6 bases, the J end by 3 bases, with 12 bases between. The CDR3 spans 12 residues. The germline V gene has CDR1 DFQATT and CDR2 SNEGSKA (reference sequence). Here the CDR3 DNA reads TGCAGTGCCTTAGCGACTAGCTACGAGCAGTACTTC. It specifies CSALATSYEQYF.

This clonotype was recorded many times. This chain uses TRBV7-2 with TRBJ2-2, with no clear D. Germline V gene lookup returns CDR1 SGHTA and CDR2 FQGNSA. This CDR3 has 16 residues. V was trimmed by 5 bases and J by 0 bases, leaving 13 bases between them. The DNA of the CDR3 is TGTGCCAGCAGCCGGGTAGGCAACGCGAACACCGGGGAGCTGTTTTTT. It codes for CASSRVGNANTGELFF.

The table lists this clonotype with many counts. This sequence joins TRBV5-1 and TRBJ2-5; TRBD2 agrees at 13 bases. The CDR3 loop spans 16 amino acids. V lost 0 bases and J lost 2; bases outside the gene matches: 1. Germline CDR1 is SGHRS and CDR2 is YFSETQ. The CDR3 nucleotides read TGCGCCAGCAGCTTGGGACTAGCGGGGGGACAAGAGACCCAGTACTTC. It encodes CASSLGLAGGQETQYF.

This clonotype was picked up many times. The chain has TRBV5-1 and TRBJ2-7; D ambiguous. The CDR3 contains 14 residues. V was pared by 3 bases and J by 2 bases, with 12 bases between. Germline CDR1 reads SGHRS; CDR2 reads YFSETQ. CDR3 sequence reads: CASSSAPGPYEQYV. CDR3 sequence (DNA): TGCGCCAGCAGCTCCGCTCCGGGCCCCTACGAGCAGTACGTC.

This clonotype was seen many times. This chain uses TRBV5-1 with TRBJ2-1; D perhaps matches TRBD2 (6 bases). This CDR3 contains 14 residues. With 0 bases removed from V and 8 bases from J, the gap between germline ends came to 12 bases. Germline V gene lookup returns CDR1 SGHRS and CDR2 YFSETQ. CDR3 sequence: CASSLGGTVDEQFF. The CDR3 bases are TGCGCCAGCAGCTTGGGCGGGACGGTGGATGAGCAGTTCTTC.

The chain combines TRBV4-1 with TRBJ1-5; D call uncertain. Per the germline V gene, CDR1 is MGHRA and CDR2 is YSYEKL. The length of the CDR3 is 15 residues. With 1 base removed from V and 4 bases from J, the gap between germline ends came to 11 bases. This chain's CDR3 is CASSQGLAWNQPQHF. Here the CDR3 DNA reads TGCGCCAGCAGCCAAGGCCTCGCCTGGAATCAGCCCCAGCATTTT.

This chain links TRBV7-2 with TRBJ2-7; D gene ambiguous. CDR3 length: 14 amino acids. V was shortened by 0 bases and J by 3 bases, with 9 bases between the two germline ends. Germline CDR1 and CDR2: SGHTA and FQGNSA. CDR3 bases: TGTGCCAGCAGCTTAGCGGGCATGAGCTACGAGCAGTACTTC. It yields the protein CASSLAGMSYEQYF.

This clonotype was found many times. The rearrangement joins TRBV5-1 to TRBJ2-1; possibly TRBD1 for D (5 bases). Looked up from germline, CDR1 is SGHRS and CDR2 is YFSETQ. Trimming pared 2 bases from V and 0 bases from J, leaving 6 bases between. The CDR3 loop spans 14 amino acids. CDR3 sequence (DNA): TGCGCCAGCAGCTTCAGGGACTCCTACAATGAGCAGTTCTTC. It codes for CASSFRDSYNEQFF.

This clonotype was observed many times. The CDR3 region is CASSHAQETQYF. The CDR3 nucleotides read TGTGCCAGCAGCCATGCGCAAGAGACCCAGTACTTC. This sequence joins TRBV7-2 and TRBJ2-5; D not certain. CDR1 is SGHTA, CDR2 FQGNSA, per germline. Trimming cost V 5 bases and J 2 bases, with 6 bases left between them. The CDR3 spans 12 residues.

This clonotype was counted at least ten times. The gene calls are TRBV20-1 and TRBJ1-1; maybe TRBD1 (5 bases). CDR3 size: 12 residues. V lost 3 bases and J 2 bases, leaving 7 bases between the germline ends. Germline loops: CDR1 DFQATT, CDR2 SNEGSKA (reference sequence). CDR3 DNA: TGCAGTGCTAGGGGGGGTAACACTGAAGCTTTCTTT. Its translation is CSARGGNTEAFF.